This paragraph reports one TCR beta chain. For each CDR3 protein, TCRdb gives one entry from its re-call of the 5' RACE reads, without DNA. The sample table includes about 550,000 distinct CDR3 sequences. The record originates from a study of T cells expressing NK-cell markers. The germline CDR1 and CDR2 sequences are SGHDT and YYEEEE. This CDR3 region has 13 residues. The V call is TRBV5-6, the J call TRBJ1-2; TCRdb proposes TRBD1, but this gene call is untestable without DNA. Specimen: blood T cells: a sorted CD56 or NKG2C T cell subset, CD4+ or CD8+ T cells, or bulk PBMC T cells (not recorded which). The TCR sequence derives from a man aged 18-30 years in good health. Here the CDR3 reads CASSARDRFFDTF.